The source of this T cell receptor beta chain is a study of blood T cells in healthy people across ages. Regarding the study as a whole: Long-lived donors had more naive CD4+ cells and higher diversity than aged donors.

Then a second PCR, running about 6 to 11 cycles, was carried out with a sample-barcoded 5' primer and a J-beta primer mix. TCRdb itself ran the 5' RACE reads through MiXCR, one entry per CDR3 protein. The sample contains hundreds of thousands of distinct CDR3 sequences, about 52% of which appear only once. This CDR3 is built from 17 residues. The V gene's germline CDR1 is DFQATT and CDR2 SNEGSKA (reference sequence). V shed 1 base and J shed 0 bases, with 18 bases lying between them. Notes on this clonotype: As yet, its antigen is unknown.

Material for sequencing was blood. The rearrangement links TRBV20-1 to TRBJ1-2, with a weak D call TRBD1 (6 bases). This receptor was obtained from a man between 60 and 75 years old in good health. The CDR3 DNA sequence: TGCAGTGCTAGAGGTACCTACGGGACACAGTCTAACTATGGCTACACCTTC. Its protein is CSARGTYGTQSNYGYTF.